What follows are 30 T cell receptor beta chains derived from one specimen sequenced in a study of graft-versus-host responses after intestinal transplantation. Sequencing was performed with immunoSEQ multiplex PCR; in TCRdb, only in-frame clones are kept and a portion is missing. In the table there are about 10,000 clones, around 93% of which are singletons. Specimen: PBMCs, collected about 70 days after transplant. Every receptor here comes from a human patient who received an intestinal transplant, so some T cells may come from the graft donor.

The gene calls are TRBV7-8 and TRBJ2-5; D ambiguous. There are 15 residues in the CDR3. Looked up from germline, CDR1 is SGHVS and CDR2 is FQNEAQ. V was cut by 4 bases and J by 4 bases, with 16 bases left in between. In DNA form, the CDR3 reads TGTGCCAGCAGCTCCTACCGCGGAATTCGAGAGACCCAGTACTTC. The encoded protein is CASSSYRGIRETQYF.

In DNA form, the CDR3 reads TGCAGCGTCCGATTGACATCGAGGGAATGGAACACTGAAGCTTTCTTT. Its protein is CSVRLTSREWNTEAFF. This sequence joins TRBV29-1 and TRBJ1-1; D unresolved. V was trimmed by 6 bases and J by 1 base, leaving 21 bases between them. Germline V gene sequence: CDR1 SQVTM, CDR2 ANQGSEA. This CDR3 contains 16 residues. The entire variable domain, with the rest obtained from reference TRBV29-1 and TRBJ1-1, is as follows: SAVISQKPSRDICQRGTSLTIQCQVDSQVTMMFWYRQQPGQSLTLIATANQGSEATYESGFVIDKFPISRPNLTFSTLTVSNMSPEDSSIYLCSVRLTSREWNTEAFFGQGTRLTVV.

The CDR3, as DNA: TGTGCCAGCAGTCGCGACGAGCAGTACTTC. Translated, it gives CASSRDEQYF. V and J are TRBV28 and TRBJ2-7; D is unclear. This CDR3 region has 10 residues. Germline V gene data show CDR1 as MDHEN and CDR2 as SYDVKM. Trimming left V 5 bases short and J 5 bases short, with 4 bases between.

The V call is TRBV21-1, the J call TRBJ1-2; the DNA was not compared with TRBD1, the D call given in the table. TRBV21-1 is shown as a pseudogene. This CDR3 spans 14 amino acids. CDR3 loop: CASSKGTGNYGYTF. The CDR3 DNA reads TGTGCCAGCAGCAAAGGGACAGGGAACTATGGCTACACCTTC.

V usage is TRBV5-1 and J usage is TRBJ2-6; 7 bases fit TRBD1. V was pared by 4 bases and J by 0 bases, with 10 bases of the junction left unmatched. Germline loops: CDR1 SGHRS, CDR2 YFSETQ. The CDR3 extends over 18 amino acids. The CDR3 is CASSLGTAKSSGANVLTF. CDR3 bases: TGCGCCAGCAGCCTCGGGACAGCCAAGTCCTCTGGGGCCAACGTCCTGACTTTC. The variable domain in full, with the rest retrieved from reference TRBV5-1 and TRBJ2-6, is KAGVTQTPRYLIKTRGQQVTLSCSPISGHRSVSWYQQTPGQGLQFLFEYFSETQRNKGNFPGRFSGRQFSNSRSEMNVSTLELGDSALYLCASSLGTAKSSGANVLTFGAGSRLTVL.

CDR3 nucleotides: TGTGCCCGCACCTTTGGACAGGGGCGAAAGACCCAGTACTTC. This sequence encodes CARTFGQGRKTQYF. The chain carries TRBV6-4 and TRBJ2-5, with 9 nucleotides matching TRBD1. Germline values: CDR1 MRHNA, CDR2 SNTAGT. V dropped 11 bases and J dropped 6; count of bases not matched to a gene: 13. CDR3 size: 14 residues.

The V and J genes are TRBV7-9 and TRBJ2-7, with D maybe TRBD2 (5 bases). CDR1 SEHNR and CDR2 FQNEAQ come from the germline V gene (reference sequence). The CDR3 covers 17 residues. V lost 2 bases, J lost 0 bases, and 17 bases lay in between. CDR3: CASSLPRVATPSYEQYF. The CDR3 DNA sequence: TGTGCCAGCAGCTTACCCCGGGTAGCGACTCCCTCCTACGAGCAGTACTTC.

This clone came up a few times. The genes are TRBV9 and TRBJ2-7; D possibly uses TRBD1 or TRBD2 (5 bases each). The CDR3 covers 14 residues. V was cut by 3 bases and J by 2 bases, with 12 bases left in between. Germline assignment: CDR1 SGDLS and CDR2 YYNGEE. CDR3 coding DNA: TGTGCCAGCAGCGCCCGGGACCTTCCCTACGAGCAGTACTTC. It translates to CASSARDLPYEQYF.

The chain links TRBV20-1 to TRBJ2-5; D not resolved. This CDR3 spans 10 amino acids. Germline V lookup: CDR1 DFQATT, CDR2 SNEGSKA (reference sequence). V lost 6 bases to trimming and J lost 6 bases, with 8 bases between them. The CDR3 DNA sequence: TGCAGTGCCACCCGTAAGACCCAGTACTTC. It encodes CSATRKTQYF.

This sequence joins TRBV4-2 and TRBJ2-5; D perhaps matches TRBD2 (6 bases). Germline assignment: CDR1 LGHNA and CDR2 YNFKEQ. The V and J ends lost 4 bases and 1 base respectively, with 7 bases between them. The CDR3 is 13 amino acids. The CDR3 region is CASSRTIQETQYF. DNA of the CDR3: TGTGCCAGCAGCCGGACTATCCAAGAGACCCAGTACTTC.

The chain recombines TRBV16 with TRBJ1-2; possible D gene TRBD1, 5 bases. This CDR3 region has 15 residues. Germline V gene data show CDR1 as KGHSY and CDR2 as FQNENV. Trimming cost V 1 base and J 6 bases, with 15 bases left between them. DNA for the CDR3: TGTGCCAGCAGCCAATATTACCAGGGAAGTGATGGCTACACCTTC. Encoded protein: CASSQYYQGSDGYTF.

The CDR3 sequence is CASSIGLGGYNEQFF. The CDR3 DNA follows: TGTGCCAGTAGTATCGGGCTAGGGGGCTACAATGAGCAGTTCTTC. J is TRBJ2-1 and V is TRBV19, with D possibly being TRBD1 (6 bases). V was cut by 3 bases and J by 3 bases, with 12 bases left in between. Germline V gene lookup returns CDR1 LNHDA and CDR2 SQIVND (reference sequence). The CDR3 runs to 15 residues.

The V call is TRBV12-5, the J call TRBJ2-3; 9 bases align to TRBD1. Trimming removed 1 base from V and 1 base from J; junction bases left unmatched: 9. Germline V gene data show CDR1 as LGHNT and CDR2 as FRNRAP. The CDR3 runs 18 residues. This CDR3 reads CASGLARDRVLGTDTQYF. CDR3 DNA: TGTGCTAGTGGTTTGGCCCGGGACAGGGTATTGGGCACAGATACGCAGTATTTT.

The chain joins TRBV4-1 to TRBJ2-7; the D is unclear. Trimming removed 1 base from V and 0 bases from J, with 7 bases in between. This CDR3 spans 14 amino acids. The germline V gene has CDR1 MGHRA and CDR2 YSYEKL. The CDR3 sequence: CASSQVASSYEQYF. The CDR3 DNA is TGCGCCAGCAGCCAAGTGGCCAGCTCCTACGAGCAGTACTTC.

This sequence joins TRBV4-1 and TRBJ2-1; TRBD1 is a possible D gene (5 bases). Germline V gene lookup returns CDR1 MGHRA and CDR2 YSYEKL. Trimming removed 1 base from V and 7 bases from J, with 8 bases in between. CDR3 length equals 13 residues. The CDR3 is CASSQVRGNEQFF. The CDR3 region has the DNA TGCGCCAGCAGCCAAGTAAGGGGTAATGAGCAGTTCTTC.

The CDR3 here is CASSEYSSYNEQFF. CDR3 DNA sequence: TGTGCCAGCAGTGAATACAGCTCCTACAATGAGCAGTTCTTC. J is TRBJ2-1 and V is TRBV25-1; D gene unclear. The germline V gene has CDR1 MGHDK and CDR2 SYGVNS. This CDR3 spans 14 amino acids. Trimming left V 0 bases short and J 0 bases short, with 3 bases between.

The chain is built from TRBV6-6 and TRBJ2-1; D is tentatively TRBD1 or TRBD2 (5 bases each). With 7 bases removed from V and 0 bases from J, the gap between germline ends came to 13 bases. The CDR3 is 15 residues long. Germline V gene data show CDR1 as MNHNY and CDR2 as SVGAGI (reference sequence). CDR3 sequence (DNA): TGTGCCAGCAAACTCAGGGAGAGCTCCTACAATGAGCAGTTCTTC. Its translation: CASKLRESSYNEQFF.

V gene TRBV28 combines with J gene TRBJ1-5; D might be TRBD1 (6 bases). V was trimmed by 7 bases and J by 3 bases, leaving 13 bases between them. The CDR3 spans 14 residues. Germline V CDR1 and CDR2: MDHEN, SYDVKM. CDR3 sequence: CASMGHLNNQPQHF. CDR3 coding DNA: TGTGCCAGCATGGGACACCTAAACAATCAGCCCCAGCATTTT.

This clone was counted once. CDR3 loop: CASSVTDSRSAYNEQFF. In DNA, the CDR3 is TGTGCCAGCAGCGTAACGGACAGTAGGTCGGCCTACAATGAGCAGTTCTTC. This chain connects TRBV9 to TRBJ2-1; a weak D match, TRBD1 (6 bases). This CDR3 spans 17 amino acids. Germline V lookup: CDR1 SGDLS, CDR2 YYNGEE. The V and J ends lost 1 base and 2 bases respectively, with 16 bases between them. The whole variable domain, remainder taken from reference TRBV9 and TRBJ2-1, is DSGVTQTPKHLITATGQRVTLRCSPRSGDLSVYWYQQSLDQGLQFLIQYYNGEERAKGNILERFSAQQFPDLHSELNLSSLELGDSALYFCASSVTDSRSAYNEQFFGPGTRLTVL.

The gene calls are TRBV28 and TRBJ2-7; 14 bases line up with TRBD2. CDR1 and CDR2 (germline): MDHEN, SYDVKM. This CDR3 is 17 amino acids long. V shed 1 base and J 3 bases; nucleotides not matched to a gene: 5. As DNA, the CDR3 is TGTGCCAGCAGTTTATTGATTGGGACTAGCGGGGGCTACGAGCAGTACTTC. Translating gives CASSLLIGTSGGYEQYF.

The rearrangement joins TRBV7-2 to TRBJ1-1; D is undetermined. Per the germline V gene, CDR1 is SGHTA and CDR2 is FQGNSA. The CDR3 is 15 amino acids. The germline V and J ends were trimmed by 1 base and 5 bases, with 14 bases remaining between them. The CDR3 loop reads CASSLGISSTTEAFF. For the CDR3, the DNA is TGTGCCAGCAGCTTAGGGATTTCCTCCACTACTGAAGCTTTCTTT.

The rearrangement links TRBV6-4 to TRBJ2-3; 11 bases fit TRBD2. The germline gives CDR1 MRHNA, CDR2 SNTAGT. Trimming at V came to 3 bases and at J to 8 bases, leaving 7 bases not matched to a gene. This CDR3 contains 15 residues. The CDR3 region is CASSELAGDFSTQYF. The CDR3 coding sequence is TGTGCCAGCAGTGAACTAGCGGGGGATTTCAGTACGCAGTATTTT.

The chain combines TRBV27 with TRBJ2-7, with a possible D match to TRBD1 (6 bases). This CDR3 comprises 13 residues. The V end lost 4 bases, the J end lost 4 bases, and 11 bases lay between the germline ends. The germline gives CDR1 MNHEY, CDR2 SMNVEV (reference sequence). The DNA of the CDR3 is TGTGCCAGCAGTTCCAGGGGAAGGTACGAGCAGTACTTC. This gives the protein CASSSRGRYEQYF.

This clone was picked up one time. CDR3 sequence reads: CASSPLAAGQGYEQYF. CDR3 DNA: TGTGCCAGCTCACCATTGGCGGCAGGCCAAGGATACGAGCAGTACTTC. V is TRBV18 and J is TRBJ2-7, with unresolved D. Trimming stripped 2 bases from V and 4 bases from J, with 18 bases between. This CDR3 comprises 16 residues. Looked up from germline, CDR1 is KGHSH and CDR2 is LQKENI.

V usage is TRBV28 and J usage is TRBJ2-7; D is uncertain. The CDR3 has 13 amino acids. Germline lookup yields CDR1 MDHEN and CDR2 SYDVKM. Trimming took off 10 bases at V and 4 bases at J, with 17 bases between the two ends. The CDR3 reads CATSVVPVYEQYF. The CDR3 region has the DNA TGTGCCACTTCCGTTGTACCCGTTTACGAGCAGTACTTC. The full variable domain, its missing parts supplied by reference TRBV28 and TRBJ2-7, is DVKVTQSSRYLVKRTGEKVFLECVQDMDHENMFWYRQDPGLGLRLIYFSYDVKMKEKGDIPEGYSVSREKKERFSLILESASTNQTSMYLCATSVVPVYEQYFGPGTRLTVT.

This sequence joins TRBV11-2 and TRBJ1-1; D call uncertain. The CDR3 is made up of 15 amino acids. Germline CDR1 SGHAT, CDR2 FQNNGV. Trimming stripped 6 bases from V and 1 base from J, with 15 bases between. The CDR3 region is CASRPSTSSNTEAFF. The CDR3 bases are TGTGCCAGCAGACCATCTACCTCATCGAACACTGAAGCTTTCTTT.

The chain uses TRBV4-2 and TRBJ2-1; D remains unclear. Trimming shortened V by 1 base and J by 2 bases, and 6 bases separated the two germline ends. Germline V gene data show CDR1 as LGHNA and CDR2 as YNFKEQ. There are 14 residues in the CDR3. The CDR3 spells CASSQADTYNEQFF. In DNA form, the CDR3 reads TGTGCCAGCAGCCAAGCGGATACCTACAATGAGCAGTTCTTC.

The chain uses TRBV6-5 and TRBJ1-2, with D perhaps matching TRBD1 (5 bases). CDR1 and CDR2 (germline): MNHEY, SVGAGI. The CDR3 sequence is 15 residues long. V was trimmed by 4 bases and J by 3 bases, leaving 15 bases between them. This chain's CDR3 is CASSLGPGPYYGYTF. The CDR3 bases are TGTGCCAGCAGTTTGGGGCCAGGCCCCTACTATGGCTACACCTTC.

The chain links TRBV7-3 to TRBJ1-5; 8 nucleotides line up with TRBD1. J gave up 1 base and V 5 bases, and 10 bases lay outside the gene matches. CDR3 length: 17 amino acids. Per germline, CDR1 SGHTA and CDR2 FQGTGA. The DNA of the CDR3 is TGTGCCAGCAGCGCCCCAGGGGGCGCACGAAGCAATCAGCCCCAGCATTTT. Amino acids: CASSAPGGARSNQPQHF.

The CDR3 DNA follows: TGTGCCAGCAGTTTATGGCAGTTCCCTAGCCAGTTTGATTCACCCCTCCACTTT. Translated: CASSLWQFPSQFDSPLHF. The genes are TRBV28 and TRBJ1-6; D is ambiguous. The CDR3 consists of 18 residues. Germline V gene sequence: CDR1 MDHEN, CDR2 SYDVKM. V dropped 0 bases and J dropped 8 bases, with 20 bases sitting between them.